This T cell receptor (beta chain) is from a study of CD8+CD57+ T cells in acquired aplastic anemia. Whole-study findings and limits: CD8+ Simpson's diversity in patients was not significantly different from that in controls.

According to the study, genomic DNA was the template for TCR beta VDJ and CDR3 profiling. TCRdb processed the reads anew with MiXCR; each CDR3 protein has one entry. The profile covers about 420,000 distinct CDR3 sequences, with just under 70% appearing a single time and 3.5% to 4.5% taken by the ten largest. This clonotype was observed many times. The target antigen is unknown. V was clipped by 0 bases and J by 1 base; unmatched bases: 5. Per the germline V gene, CDR1 is DFQATT and CDR2 is SNEGSKA (reference sequence). This CDR3 has 15 amino acids. The chain links TRBV20-1 to TRBJ2-5; 7 nucleotides match TRBD1. The origin of this receptor is a human donor in good health, serving as a control. Sequenced input: sorted CD4+, CD8+, or CD8+CD57+ T cells (not recorded which) from PBMCs. In nucleotides, the CDR3 is TGCAGTGCTAGAGATCCTACAGGGGTCCAAGAGACCCAGTACTTC. This sequence encodes CSARDPTGVQETQYF.